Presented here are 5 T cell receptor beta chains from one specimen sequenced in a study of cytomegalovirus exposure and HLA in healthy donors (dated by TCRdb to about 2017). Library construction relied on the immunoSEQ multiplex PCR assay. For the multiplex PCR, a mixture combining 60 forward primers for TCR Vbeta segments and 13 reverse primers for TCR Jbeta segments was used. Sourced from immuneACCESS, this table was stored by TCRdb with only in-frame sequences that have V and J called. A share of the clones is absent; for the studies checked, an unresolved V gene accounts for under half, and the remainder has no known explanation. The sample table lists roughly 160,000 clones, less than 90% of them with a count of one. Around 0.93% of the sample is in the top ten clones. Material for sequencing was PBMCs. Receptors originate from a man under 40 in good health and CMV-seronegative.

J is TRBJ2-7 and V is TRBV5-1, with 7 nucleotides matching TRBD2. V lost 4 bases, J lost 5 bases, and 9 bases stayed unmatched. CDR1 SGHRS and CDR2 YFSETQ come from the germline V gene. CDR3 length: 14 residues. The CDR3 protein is CASSPEGDYHEQYF. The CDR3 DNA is TGCGCCAGCAGCCCGGAAGGGGACTACCACGAGCAGTACTTC.

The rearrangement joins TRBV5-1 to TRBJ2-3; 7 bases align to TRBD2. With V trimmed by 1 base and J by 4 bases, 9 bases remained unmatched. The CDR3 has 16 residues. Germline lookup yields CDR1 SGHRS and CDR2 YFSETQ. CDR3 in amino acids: CASSLILGGGSDTQYF. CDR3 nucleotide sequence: TGCGCCAGCAGCTTGATTCTGGGCGGGGGATCAGATACGCAGTATTTT.

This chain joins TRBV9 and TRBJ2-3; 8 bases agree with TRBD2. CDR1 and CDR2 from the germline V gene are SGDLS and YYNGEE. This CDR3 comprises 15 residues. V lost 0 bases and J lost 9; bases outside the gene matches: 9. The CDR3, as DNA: TGTGCCAGCAGCGTAGGCGTAGCGGGGAGGGAAACGCAGTATTTT. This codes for CASSVGVAGRETQYF. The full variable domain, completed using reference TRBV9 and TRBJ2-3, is DSGVTQTPKHLITATGQRVTLRCSPRSGDLSVYWYQQSLDQGLQFLIQYYNGEERAKGNILERFSAQQFPDLHSELNLSSLELGDSALYFCASSVGVAGRETQYFGPGTRLTVL.

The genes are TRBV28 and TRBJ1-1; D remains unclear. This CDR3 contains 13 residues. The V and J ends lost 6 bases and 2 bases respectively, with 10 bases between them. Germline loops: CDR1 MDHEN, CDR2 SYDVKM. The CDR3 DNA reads TGTGCCAGCAGCCGCAGAAGAAACACTGAAGCTTTCTTT. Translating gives CASSRRRNTEAFF.

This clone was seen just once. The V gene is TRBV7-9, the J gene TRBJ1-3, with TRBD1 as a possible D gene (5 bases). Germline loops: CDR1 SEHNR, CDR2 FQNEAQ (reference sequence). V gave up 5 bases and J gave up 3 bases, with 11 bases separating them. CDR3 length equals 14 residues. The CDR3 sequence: CASSPRTSGNTIYF. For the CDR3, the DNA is TGTGCCAGCAGCCCCCGGACAAGTGGAAACACCATATATTTT.